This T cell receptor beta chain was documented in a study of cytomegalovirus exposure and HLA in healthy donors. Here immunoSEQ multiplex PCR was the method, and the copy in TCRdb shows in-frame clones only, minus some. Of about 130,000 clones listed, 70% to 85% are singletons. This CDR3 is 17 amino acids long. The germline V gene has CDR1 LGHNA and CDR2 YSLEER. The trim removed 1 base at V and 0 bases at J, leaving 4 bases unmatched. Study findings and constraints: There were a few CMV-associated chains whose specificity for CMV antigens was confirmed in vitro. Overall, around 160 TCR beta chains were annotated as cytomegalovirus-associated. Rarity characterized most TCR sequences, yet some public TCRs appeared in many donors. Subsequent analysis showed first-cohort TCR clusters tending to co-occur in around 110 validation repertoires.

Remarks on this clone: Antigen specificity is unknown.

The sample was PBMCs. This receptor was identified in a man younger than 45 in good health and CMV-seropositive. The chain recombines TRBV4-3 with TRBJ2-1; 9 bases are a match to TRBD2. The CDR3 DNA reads TGCGCCAGCAGCCAAGCTCCTAGCGGGGACTCCTACAATGAGCAGTTCTTC. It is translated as CASSQAPSGDSYNEQFF.